These 8 T cell receptor beta chains came from one sample sequenced in a study of blood T cell repertoires in COVID-19. TCRdb keeps only in-frame clones here, not all; method: immunoSEQ multiplex PCR. The sample yields over 300,000 clones, about 84% seen once. The sequenced sample was peripheral blood. The receptors originated from a woman aged 45 to 65 with acute or convalescent COVID-19.

The chain joins TRBV7-2 to TRBJ1-5; 8 bases map to TRBD1. The ends lost 3 bases at V and 4 bases at J; junction bases unmatched: 8. Germline values: CDR1 SGHTA, CDR2 FQGNSA. This CDR3 has 16 amino acids. CDR3: CASSFKGTGDNQPQHF. The CDR3 nucleotides read TGTGCCAGCAGCTTCAAGGGGACAGGAGATAATCAGCCCCAGCATTTT.

The gene calls are TRBV3-1 (or the pseudogene TRBV3-2) and TRBJ2-3; D unclear. The CDR3 is made up of 14 amino acids. Trimming shortened V by 0 bases and J by 7 bases, and 11 bases separated the two germline ends. Germline V lookup: CDR1 LGHDT, CDR2 YNNKEL (reference sequence). The CDR3 here is CASSQEARVNTQYF. In nucleotides, the CDR3 is TGTGCCAGCAGCCAAGAGGCCCGGGTGAATACGCAGTATTTT.

The chain employs TRBV18 and TRBJ1-1; the match to TRBD1 covers 7 bases. This CDR3 comprises 14 residues. In germline, CDR1 is KGHSH, CDR2 LQKENI. With 5 bases clipped from V and 5 bases from J, the junction kept 8 bases outside the gene matches. DNA of the CDR3: TGTGCCAGCTCAGAACACAGGGGTCGGACTGAAGCTTTCTTT. Encoded protein: CASSEHRGRTEAFF.

This rearrangement joins TRBV27 to TRBJ2-7; D uncertain. This CDR3 spans 11 amino acids. Looked up from germline, CDR1 is MNHEY and CDR2 is SMNVEV (reference sequence). Trimming removed 4 bases from V and 4 bases from J, with 5 bases in between. The CDR3: CASSSLYEQYF. The CDR3 DNA reads TGTGCCAGCAGTTCGTTATACGAGCAGTACTTC.

This sequence joins TRBV28 and TRBJ2-7, with a weak D call TRBD1 (5 bases). V was shortened by 3 bases and J by 9 bases, with 12 bases between the two germline ends. CDR1 is MDHEN, CDR2 SYDVKM, per germline. CDR3 length equals 12 residues. In nucleotides, the CDR3 is TGTGCCAGCAGTTTGGCATCAGGGCGGCAGTACTTC. It is translated as CASSLASGRQYF.

The gene calls are TRBV5-1 and TRBJ2-1; D not certain. The germline V gene has CDR1 SGHRS and CDR2 YFSETQ. The CDR3 runs 15 residues. With 2 bases removed from V and 2 bases from J, the gap between germline ends came to 11 bases. This CDR3 reads CASSFSVGPYNEQFF. The CDR3 DNA sequence: TGCGCCAGCAGCTTCTCGGTGGGCCCCTACAATGAGCAGTTCTTC.

The chain employs TRBV7-6 and TRBJ2-7; TRBD2 matches 7 bases. Germline assignment: CDR1 SGHVS and CDR2 FNYEAQ. V lost 5 bases to trimming and J lost 0 bases; unmatched junction nucleotides: 10. CDR3 size: 16 residues. CDR3: CASSAEGGDHSYEQYF. CDR3 in DNA: TGTGCCAGCAGCGCAGAGGGAGGGGACCACTCCTACGAGCAGTACTTC.

The chain recombines TRBV28 with TRBJ2-3; D not certain. The CDR3 consists of 13 residues. The germline V and J ends were trimmed by 6 bases and 4 bases, with 11 bases remaining between them. Germline lookup yields CDR1 MDHEN and CDR2 SYDVKM. Here the CDR3 DNA reads TGTGCCAGCAGGCTTGGAGCATCAGATACGCAGTATTTT. Amino acids: CASRLGASDTQYF.